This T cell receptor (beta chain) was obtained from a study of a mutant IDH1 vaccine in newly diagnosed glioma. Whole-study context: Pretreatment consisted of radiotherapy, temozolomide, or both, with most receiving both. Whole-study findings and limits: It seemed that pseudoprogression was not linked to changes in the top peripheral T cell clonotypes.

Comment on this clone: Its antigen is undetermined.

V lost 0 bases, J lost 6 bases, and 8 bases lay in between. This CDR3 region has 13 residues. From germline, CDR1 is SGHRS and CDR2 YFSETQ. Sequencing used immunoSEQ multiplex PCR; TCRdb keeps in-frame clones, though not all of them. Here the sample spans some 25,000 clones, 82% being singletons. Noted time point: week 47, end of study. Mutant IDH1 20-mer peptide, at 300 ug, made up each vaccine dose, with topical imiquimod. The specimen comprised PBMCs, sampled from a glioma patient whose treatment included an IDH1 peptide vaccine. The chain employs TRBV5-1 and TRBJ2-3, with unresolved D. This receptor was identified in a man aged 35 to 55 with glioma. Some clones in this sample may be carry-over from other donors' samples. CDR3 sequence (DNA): TGCGCCAGCAGCTTGGGGGGAAGCGATACGCAGTATTTT. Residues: CASSLGGSDTQYF.